Shown below are 23 T cell receptor beta chains from a single sample sequenced in a study of blood T cell repertoires in COVID-19. Produced via immunoSEQ multiplex PCR; TCRdb's table is partial and in-frame only. The repertoire holds 210,000 or so clones, with approximately 79% as singletons. Material for sequencing was peripheral blood. Every receptor here comes from a human donor in a cohort sampled during active COVID-19.

The CDR3 coding sequence is TGTGCCAGCAGTCGGACTAGCGGGAGAGCCCAAGAGACCCAGTACTTC. It translates to CASSRTSGRAQETQYF. The genes are TRBV7-2 and TRBJ2-5; 13 positions match TRBD2. The CDR3 consists of 16 residues. V lost 6 bases and J lost 1; bases outside the gene matches: 5. Germline V gives CDR1 SGHTA, CDR2 FQGNSA.

CDR3 DNA: TGCGCCAGCAGCGAACAGGGGAGGAATCAGCCCCAGCATTTT. Amino acid sequence: CASSEQGRNQPQHF. This rearrangement joins TRBV5-1 to TRBJ1-5; 7 bases match TRBD1. This CDR3 region has 14 residues. Trimming took 4 bases from V and 4 from J; bases not matched to a gene: 5. CDR1 and CDR2 (germline): SGHRS, YFSETQ.

This sequence joins TRBV11-3 and TRBJ2-7, with 8 bases identical to TRBD1. The CDR3 loop spans 12 amino acids. Germline-derived CDR1 and CDR2 are SGHNT and YENEEA. The junction had 7 bases not matched to a gene; V was cut back by 9 bases and J by 6 bases. CDR3 residues: CARRDRCCEQYF. The CDR3 bases are TGTGCCAGGAGGGACAGGTGTTGCGAGCAGTACTTC.

The chain carries TRBV7-9 and TRBJ1-5; 7 bases map to TRBD1. CDR1 is SEHNR and CDR2 is FQNEAQ in the germline V gene (reference sequence). Unmatched junction bases numbered 4, after V lost 5 bases and J lost 3 bases. The CDR3 totals 14 residues. CDR3 nucleotides: TGTGCCAGCAGCCTACAGGGGATCAATCAGCCCCAGCATTTT. Amino acid sequence: CASSLQGINQPQHF. The variable domain in full, with the rest retrieved from reference TRBV7-9 and TRBJ1-5, is DTGVSQNPRHKITKRGQNVTFRCDPISEHNRLYWYRQTLGQGPEFLTYFQNEAQLEKSRLLSDRFSAERPKGSFSTLEIQRTEQGDSAMYLCASSLQGINQPQHFGDGTRLSIL.

This chain links TRBV19 with TRBJ1-5, with TRBD1 matching over 7 bases. V lost 6 bases to trimming and J lost 3 bases; unmatched junction nucleotides: 5. The CDR3 sequence is 14 residues long. CDR1 and CDR2 from the germline V gene are LNHDA and SQIVND (reference sequence). CDR3: CASRLGQDNQPQHF. CDR3 sequence (DNA): TGTGCCAGTAGACTAGGACAGGACAATCAGCCCCAGCATTTT.

The chain carries TRBV23-1 and TRBJ1-5; TRBD1 matches at 9 bases. TRBV23-1 is annotated as an ORF whose role is uncertain. This CDR3 has 19 amino acids. V lost 3 bases to trimming and J lost 7 bases; unmatched junction nucleotides: 19. The CDR3 spells CASSHVHGDRVLSEQPQHF. CDR3 sequence (DNA): TGCGCCAGCAGTCACGTGCACGGGGACAGGGTTTTATCGGAGCAGCCCCAGCATTTT.

This rearrangement joins TRBV28 to TRBJ2-7; D uncertain. The germline V gene has CDR1 MDHEN and CDR2 SYDVKM. CDR3 length: 13 amino acids. With 2 bases removed from V and 4 bases from J, the gap between germline ends came to 9 bases. The CDR3 DNA follows: TGTGCCAGCAGTTTAAGTATGACTTACGAGCAGTACTTC. Translated: CASSLSMTYEQYF.

The chain couples TRBV18 to TRBJ1-2; TRBD1 matches 8 bases. The CDR3 runs to 13 residues. Trimming cost V 3 bases and J 8 bases; bases outside gene matches: 5. Germline CDR1 KGHSH, CDR2 LQKENI. Here the CDR3 reads CASSPGTGPGYTF. CDR3 in DNA: TGTGCCAGCTCACCTGGGACAGGTCCCGGCTACACCTTC.

The chain couples TRBV28 to TRBJ2-1; D is ambiguous. This CDR3 has 15 residues. The V gene's germline CDR1 is MDHEN and CDR2 SYDVKM. V lost 3 bases to trimming and J lost 5 bases, with 14 bases between them. The CDR3 is CASSFGSALNNEQFF. CDR3 DNA sequence: TGTGCCAGCAGTTTTGGCAGCGCCTTAAACAATGAGCAGTTCTTC.

This clone was detected once. This chain joins TRBV7-3 and TRBJ1-3; no firm D call. The germline CDR1 and CDR2 sequences are SGHTA and FQGTGA. The length of the CDR3 is 13 residues. Trimming shortened V by 2 bases and J by 4 bases, and 6 bases separated the two germline ends. CDR3 in DNA: TGTGCCAGCAGCTTATACTCAGGAAACACCATATATTTT. This gives the protein CASSLYSGNTIYF. Supplemented by reference TRBV7-3 and TRBJ1-3, the full variable domain reads GAGVSQTPSNKVTEKGKYVELRCDPISGHTALYWYRQSLGQGPEFLIYFQGTGAADDSGLPNDRFFAVRPEGSVSTLKIQRTERGDSAVYLCASSLYSGNTIYFGEGSWLTVV.

The chain links TRBV7-9 to TRBJ2-4, with no clear D. The CDR3 is made up of 11 amino acids. The ends were cut back, 5 bases at V and 9 bases at J, with 8 bases in the middle. Per germline, CDR1 SEHNR and CDR2 FQNEAQ (reference sequence). CDR3 region: CASSPGSIQYF. Written as DNA, the CDR3 is TGTGCCAGCAGCCCCGGGTCCATTCAGTACTTC. Variable domain in full (rest from reference TRBV7-9 and TRBJ2-4): DTGVSQNPRHKITKRGQNVTFRCDPISEHNRLYWYRQTLGQGPEFLTYFQNEAQLEKSRLLSDRFSAERPKGSFSTLEIQRTEQGDSAMYLCASSPGSIQYFGAGTRLSVL.

The chain has TRBV6-5 and TRBJ2-7; no firm D call. From germline, CDR1 is MNHEY and CDR2 SVGAGI. Trimming removed 2 bases from V and 0 bases from J, with 11 bases in between. The CDR3 is made up of 15 amino acids. The CDR3 nucleotides read TGTGCCAGCAGTTACAAGCAGACAAGCTCCTACGAGCAGTACTTC. Its protein product is CASSYKQTSSYEQYF.

The rearrangement links TRBV2 to TRBJ2-1; 12 nucleotides match TRBD2. Trimming cost V 3 bases and J 5 bases; bases outside gene matches: 8. Germline loops: CDR1 SNHLY, CDR2 FYNNEI. The CDR3 spans 17 residues. The CDR3 DNA follows: TGTGCCAGCAGTGAGCGTCCTAGCGGGAGGGCCCACAATGAGCAGTTCTTC. Encoded protein: CASSERPSGRAHNEQFF.

The genes are TRBV7-8 and TRBJ2-7; tentative D call: TRBD1 (7 bases). Trimming removed 0 bases at V and 4 bases at J, with 16 bases between. The CDR3 is 16 amino acids. CDR1 and CDR2 (germline): SGHVS, FQNEAQ. CDR3 nucleotides: TGTGCCAGCAGCTTAGCGTCGGCGGGACAGCTTTACGAGCAGTACTTC. This sequence encodes CASSLASAGQLYEQYF.

This clone was seen a handful of times. V is TRBV30 and J is TRBJ2-7, with 8 bases that match TRBD2. V shed 4 bases, J shed 2 bases, and the junction held 13 bases outside the gene matches. Germline CDR1 GTSNPN, CDR2 SVGIG (reference sequence). CDR3 size: 16 residues. The DNA of the CDR3 is TGTGCCTGGAAAGGTGTAGCGGGATGGCCCCCCTACGAGCAGTACTTC. It specifies CAWKGVAGWPPYEQYF.

The chain has TRBV10-3 and TRBJ1-5; maybe TRBD1 (5 bases). The CDR3 contains 15 residues. Germline V gene data show CDR1 as ENHRY and CDR2 as SYGVKD. The V end lost 5 bases, the J end lost 4 bases, and 15 bases lay between the germline ends. CDR3 DNA sequence: TGTGCCATCAGTCCCGGGACGGGGGGGAATCAGCCCCAGCATTTT. Its protein is CAISPGTGGNQPQHF.

This rearrangement joins TRBV27 to TRBJ1-2, with a possible D match to TRBD1 (6 bases). The CDR3 is 15 residues long. V was pared by 4 bases and J by 4 bases, with 16 bases between. Germline assignment: CDR1 MNHEY and CDR2 SMNVEV (reference sequence). CDR3 sequence (DNA): TGTGCCAGCAGTTATCAGGGGCGCGGCGGCTATGGCTACACCTTC. Its translation: CASSYQGRGGYGYTF.

This clone was recorded at least ten times. This chain connects TRBV9 to TRBJ1-5; D unresolved. The CDR3 has 14 amino acids. Germline V gene data show CDR1 as SGDLS and CDR2 as YYNGEE. V gave up 3 bases and J gave up 7 bases, with 14 bases separating them. CDR3 bases: TGTGCCAGCAGCGAAGGAGAGGGAGGCCAGCCCCAGCATTTT. Translated: CASSEGEGGQPQHF.

This chain uses TRBV27 with TRBJ2-7, with 16 bases matching TRBD2. The ends lost 6 bases at V and 2 bases at J; junction bases unmatched: 4. Per germline, CDR1 MNHEY and CDR2 SMNVEV (reference sequence). CDR3 length: 16 residues. In DNA form, the CDR3 reads TGTGCCAGCAGCGGGGGACTAGCGGGAGGGGCCTACGAGCAGTACTTC. Protein: CASSGGLAGGAYEQYF.

This chain connects TRBV24-1 to TRBJ2-5; TRBD1 agrees at 8 bases. V shed 3 bases and J 5 bases; nucleotides not matched to a gene: 4. The CDR3 loop spans 14 amino acids. The germline V gene has CDR1 KGHDR and CDR2 SFDVKD. CDR3 protein: CATSDATGAETQYF. As DNA, the CDR3 is TGTGCCACCAGTGATGCGACAGGGGCGGAGACCCAGTACTTC.

CDR3 sequence: CASSRTGTGSREQYF. The CDR3 DNA reads as TGTGCCAGCAGTCGAACCGGGACAGGATCACGCGAGCAGTACTTC. The genes are TRBV28 and TRBJ2-7; 8 bases align to TRBD1. Unmatched junction bases numbered 12, after V lost 5 bases and J lost 6 bases. This CDR3 has 15 residues. From germline, CDR1 is MDHEN and CDR2 SYDVKM.

The rearrangement links TRBV9 to TRBJ2-5, with D maybe TRBD1 (5 bases). This CDR3 is built from 13 residues. Germline loops: CDR1 SGDLS, CDR2 YYNGEE. Trimming took 0 bases from V and 4 from J, leaving 7 bases between them. The CDR3 region has the DNA TGTGCCAGCAGCGTAGGCAGGGTAGAGACCCAGTACTTC. This sequence encodes CASSVGRVETQYF. Supplemented by reference TRBV9 and TRBJ2-5, the full variable domain reads DSGVTQTPKHLITATGQRVTLRCSPRSGDLSVYWYQQSLDQGLQFLIQYYNGEERAKGNILERFSAQQFPDLHSELNLSSLELGDSALYFCASSVGRVETQYFGPGTRLLVL.

The rearrangement uses TRBV3-1 (or the pseudogene TRBV3-2) and TRBJ1-2; D remains unclear. Germline CDR1 is LGHDT and CDR2 is YNNKEL (reference sequence). V lost 4 bases to trimming and J lost 7 bases, with 16 bases between them. CDR3 size: 14 residues. The CDR3 nucleotides read TGTGCCAGCAGCCGTCGCGCGGGAGTGACTGGCTACACCTTC. It is translated as CASSRRAGVTGYTF.